Following are 18 T cell receptor beta chains from one sample sequenced in a study of T cells in localized non-small cell lung cancer (dated by TCRdb to about 2020). The library was produced with the immunoSEQ multiplex PCR assay. TCRdb holds this immuneACCESS table with in-frame rearrangements only. Some clones are missing; in checked studies, unresolved V genes explain under half, and the rest has no known cause. This sample comprises about 39,000 clones, 75% to 85% of them detected only once. The biggest ten clones account for over 30% of the sample. Sequenced here: PBMCs, sampled before any cancer treatment. These receptors all come from a woman between 35 and 70 years old with stage II squamous cell lung carcinoma.

This chain links TRBV19 with TRBJ1-5, with D hard to call. V was trimmed by 6 bases and J by 5 bases, leaving 11 bases between them. CDR3 size: 13 residues. The germline gives CDR1 LNHDA, CDR2 SQIVND (reference sequence). This chain's CDR3 is CASSRLSDQPQHF. The CDR3, as DNA: TGTGCCAGTAGCCGACTCTCGGATCAGCCCCAGCATTTT.

This clone appeared a few times. CDR3 protein: CASSPEAGAFGKQYF. CDR3 bases: TGTGCCAGCAGTCCCGAGGCGGGAGCTTTCGGGAAGCAGTACTTC. The chain couples TRBV28 to TRBJ2-7; 7 bases match TRBD2. This CDR3 spans 15 amino acids. Per the germline V gene, CDR1 is MDHEN and CDR2 is SYDVKM. V was clipped by 5 bases and J by 8 bases; unmatched bases: 15.

In its sample, this clone was seen a few times. The chain carries TRBV7-8 and TRBJ2-1, with TRBD2 matching over 8 bases. J was trimmed by 4 bases and V by 1 base; bases with no gene match: 3. The CDR3 contains 15 residues. Germline V gene lookup returns CDR1 SGHVS and CDR2 FQNEAQ. The CDR3 sequence is CASSLESSGYNEQFF. The DNA of the CDR3 is TGTGCCAGCAGCTTAGAGTCTAGCGGGTACAATGAGCAGTTCTTC.

On this clone: Germline and junction disagree at one end, which may indicate a read error. The chain employs TRBV7-7 and TRBJ2-1, with TRBD2 as a possible D gene (6 bases). Germline V CDR1 and CDR2: SSHAT, FNYEAQ (reference sequence). The CDR3 runs to 13 residues. The CDR3 DNA reads as TGTGCTAGCAGCTTAGCGGAAGGGGTTGAGCAGTTCTTC. Its translation: CASSLAEGVEQFF.

This clone appeared once. The chain recombines TRBV18 with TRBJ1-1; possible D gene TRBD1, 5 bases. V lost 0 bases and J 1 base, leaving 9 bases between the germline ends. The germline V gene has CDR1 KGHSH and CDR2 LQKENI. The CDR3 has 15 amino acids. CDR3 residues: CASSPPGVTNTEAFF. In DNA form, the CDR3 reads TGTGCCAGCTCACCACCGGGGGTTACGAACACTGAAGCTTTCTTT.

The gene calls are TRBV4-1 and TRBJ2-1; D gene ambiguous. CDR3 length equals 14 residues. Germline values: CDR1 MGHRA, CDR2 YSYEKL. V was trimmed by 0 bases and J by 4 bases, leaving 7 bases between them. In nucleotides, the CDR3 is TGCGCCAGCAGCCAAGAGACTGCATACAATGAGCAGTTCTTC. This translates into CASSQETAYNEQFF.

The chain uses TRBV7-9 and TRBJ2-7, with D possibly TRBD2 on 5 matching bases. The CDR3 length is 13 residues. Deletions cut 1 base from V and 5 bases from J, with 9 bases between. The germline V gene has CDR1 SEHNR and CDR2 FQNEAQ (reference sequence). The CDR3 sequence: CASSLDYGDEQYF. Here the CDR3 DNA reads TGTGCCAGCAGCTTAGACTACGGGGACGAGCAGTACTTC.

V and J are TRBV6-6 and TRBJ1-2, with D unresolved. The CDR3 extends over 14 amino acids. Looked up from germline, CDR1 is MNHNY and CDR2 is SVGAGI (reference sequence). Trimming took off 6 bases at V and 4 bases at J, with 15 bases between the two ends. CDR3 in DNA: TGTGCCAGCAGGGTCGCATCGGAGATCTATGGCTACACCTTC. Its translation is CASRVASEIYGYTF.

The V and J genes are TRBV11-1 and TRBJ1-5; D call uncertain. In germline, CDR1 is SGHAT, CDR2 FQDESV (reference sequence). CDR3 length: 13 amino acids. V was pared by 8 bases and J by 2 bases, with 10 bases between. The CDR3 reads CASAISGNQPQHF. The CDR3 DNA follows: TGTGCCAGCGCAATCTCTGGCAATCAGCCCCAGCATTTT.

The CDR3 sequence is CASSEGGPQHF. CDR3 DNA sequence: TGTGCCAGCAGTGAAGGTGGGCCCCAGCATTTT. The chain links TRBV6-1 to TRBJ1-5; D is ambiguous. Germline V CDR1 and CDR2: MNHNS, SASEGT. Trimming removed 1 base from V and 9 bases from J, with 4 bases in between. This CDR3 contains 11 residues.

CDR3 coding DNA: TGTGCCAGCAGACATATTAGCGGGACAGGCCACAATGAGCAGTTCTTC. It specifies CASRHISGTGHNEQFF. The chain joins TRBV6-6 to TRBJ2-1, with D tentatively TRBD1 or TRBD2 (8 bases each). Trimming shortened V by 6 bases and J by 5 bases, and 20 bases separated the two germline ends. Germline CDR1 and CDR2: MNHNY and SVGAGI (reference sequence). This CDR3 has 16 amino acids.

V is TRBV19 and J is TRBJ2-7; D possibly corresponds to TRBD1 (7 bases). The CDR3 has 13 amino acids. Germline CDR1 is LNHDA and CDR2 is SQIVND (reference sequence). As DNA, the CDR3 is TGTGCTTCACGTGCGGGACAGAACTACGAGCAGTACTTC. Translation gives CASRAGQNYEQYF. The full variable domain, its missing parts supplied by reference TRBV19 and TRBJ2-7, is DGGITQSPKYLFRKEGQNVTLSCEQNLNHDAMYWYRQDPGQGLRLIYYSQIVNDFQKGDIAEGYSVSREKKESFPLTVTSAQKNPTAFYLCASRAGQNYEQYFGPGTRLTVT.

DNA of the CDR3: TGTGCCAGCAGTGGGGACAGGGGTGAAGCTTTCTTT. It specifies CASSGDRGEAFF. The gene calls are TRBV6-4 and TRBJ1-1, with 10 bases matching TRBD1. Per the germline V gene, CDR1 is MRHNA and CDR2 is SNTAGT. J lost 7 bases, V lost 4 bases, and 0 bases had no gene match. The CDR3 runs 12 residues.

The J gene is TRBJ1-2, the V gene TRBV7-9; D gene ambiguous. CDR3 size: 11 residues. CDR1 is SEHNR and CDR2 is FQNEAQ in the germline V gene (reference sequence). Trimming cost V 6 bases and J 7 bases, with 9 bases left between them. The CDR3 DNA follows: TGTGCCAGCAGAGTGTACGCTGGCTACACCTTC. Translated: CASRVYAGYTF. Looking up the rest from reference TRBV7-9 and TRBJ1-2 gives the full variable domain: DTGVSQNPRHKITKRGQNVTFRCDPISEHNRLYWYRQTLGQGPEFLTYFQNEAQLEKSRLLSDRFSAERPKGSFSTLEIQRTEQGDSAMYLCASRVYAGYTFGSGTRLTVV.

The CDR3 sequence: CASSLVGAGVGYEQYF. CDR3 nucleotides: TGTGCCAGCAGCTTAGTCGGAGCAGGGGTGGGCTACGAGCAGTACTTC. The chain employs TRBV7-8 and TRBJ2-7; D perhaps matches TRBD1 (6 bases). Between the trimmed V and J ends, which lost 1 base and 3 bases, there was a span of 16 bases. This CDR3 region has 16 residues. Germline-derived CDR1 and CDR2 are SGHVS and FQNEAQ.

This clone came up once. The rearrangement joins TRBV27 to TRBJ2-1; D is possibly TRBD1 (5 bases). The CDR3 is 16 residues long. Germline V gene sequence: CDR1 MNHEY, CDR2 SMNVEV (reference sequence). Trimming removed 3 bases from V and 12 bases from J, with 24 bases in between. In DNA form, the CDR3 reads TGTGCCAGCAGTTTTCTTGGGGCAGGATTAAAAAAGGGGCAGTTCTTC. Translation gives CASSFLGAGLKKGQFF.

The CDR3 spells CASGRASSFIGNEQFF. The CDR3 coding sequence is TGCGCCAGCGGAAGGGCCAGTTCCTTCATCGGGAATGAGCAGTTCTTC. The V and J genes are TRBV5-1 and TRBJ2-1; no clear D gene. V was shortened by 7 bases and J by 7 bases, with 24 bases between the two germline ends. The CDR3 length is 16 residues. Per the germline V gene, CDR1 is SGHRS and CDR2 is YFSETQ. Together with reference TRBV5-1 and TRBJ2-1, the CDR3 gives the full variable domain: KAGVTQTPRYLIKTRGQQVTLSCSPISGHRSVSWYQQTPGQGLQFLFEYFSETQRNKGNFPGRFSGRQFSNSRSEMNVSTLELGDSALYLCASGRASSFIGNEQFFGPGTRLTVL.

This clone has a single count. The V and J genes are TRBV19 and TRBJ2-5; 8 bases agree with TRBD1. The CDR3 extends over 15 amino acids. V was clipped by 4 bases and J by 4 bases; unmatched bases: 8. Per the germline V gene, CDR1 is LNHDA and CDR2 is SQIVND (reference sequence). CDR3 loop: CASSTQGVEGETQYF. Written as DNA, the CDR3 is TGTGCCAGTAGTACACAGGGGGTCGAAGGAGAGACCCAGTACTTC.